The 11 T cell receptor beta chains given below trace back to one sample, sequenced in a study of T cell responses to AZD1222 COVID-19 vaccine. Clones were sequenced by immunoSEQ multiplex PCR, and TCRdb holds only the in-frame ones, with some missing. The sample contains about 85,000 clones, roughly 90% of which appear only once. This specimen consisted of peripheral blood, obtained on day 0 of AZD1222 vaccination. Every receptor here comes from an adult in good health.

This clone appeared once. This chain links TRBV3-1 (or the pseudogene TRBV3-2) with TRBJ1-2; D unclear. CDR3 length: 12 amino acids. Trimming shortened V by 5 bases and J by 9 bases, and 13 bases separated the two germline ends. The germline V gene has CDR1 LGHDT and CDR2 YNNKEL (reference sequence). The CDR3 protein is CASSSRLVSYTF. Written as DNA, the CDR3 is TGTGCCAGCAGCTCACGGCTGGTTAGCTACACCTTC.

The CDR3 sequence: CASSARQGADGYTF. In DNA, the CDR3 is TGTGCCAGCAGTGCGAGACAGGGGGCAGATGGCTACACCTTC. V and J are TRBV2 and TRBJ1-2; 10 bases align to TRBD1. Germline CDR1 and CDR2: SNHLY and FYNNEI. The CDR3 is made up of 14 amino acids. V gave up 4 bases and J gave up 6 bases; unmatched junction bases: 5.

This chain joins TRBV10-3 and TRBJ1-2, with 8 nucleotides matching TRBD1. With 5 bases clipped from V and 5 bases from J, the junction kept 4 bases outside the gene matches. The CDR3 totals 13 residues. Per germline, CDR1 ENHRY and CDR2 SYGVKD. The CDR3 reads CAISPTGGYGYTF. The CDR3 bases are TGTGCCATCAGTCCTACAGGGGGATATGGCTACACCTTC.

The chain links TRBV6-5 to TRBJ2-7, with D uncertain. The CDR3 spans 12 residues. V was cut by 5 bases and J by 2 bases, with 7 bases left in between. Looked up from germline, CDR1 is MNHEY and CDR2 is SVGAGI. The CDR3 is CASSRYPYEQYF. The CDR3 DNA reads as TGTGCCAGCAGTAGATACCCCTACGAGCAGTACTTC.

V gene TRBV28 combines with J gene TRBJ2-6; D unresolved. V lost 4 bases, J lost 0 bases, and 7 bases lay in between. Germline V gives CDR1 MDHEN, CDR2 SYDVKM. The CDR3 runs to 15 residues. The CDR3 coding sequence is TGTGCCAGCAGTTCCGGCCTCTCTGGGGCCAACGTCCTGACTTTC. Protein product: CASSSGLSGANVLTF.

The chain carries TRBV7-9 and TRBJ1-5; weak D call: TRBD1 (6 bases). Trimming took 4 bases from V and 7 from J, leaving 14 bases between them. Germline V lookup: CDR1 SEHNR, CDR2 FQNEAQ (reference sequence). The CDR3 totals 14 residues. Written as DNA, the CDR3 is TGTGCCAGCAGCTCGGACAGTCGAGGGCAGCCCCAGCATTTT. This encodes CASSSDSRGQPQHF.

The V call is TRBV7-9, the J call TRBJ1-2; D is uncertain. The CDR3 is made up of 17 amino acids. V was clipped by 2 bases and J by 0 bases, with 16 bases between them. Germline V gene sequence: CDR1 SEHNR, CDR2 FQNEAQ (reference sequence). The CDR3 here is CASSLKLTADANYGYTF. The CDR3 nucleotides are TGTGCCAGCAGCTTAAAATTAACGGCCGACGCTAACTATGGCTACACCTTC.

The chain has TRBV10-3 and TRBJ2-7; D possibly corresponds to TRBD2 (6 bases). Germline V gene data show CDR1 as ENHRY and CDR2 as SYGVKD. Trimming shortened V by 3 bases and J by 5 bases, and 17 bases separated the two germline ends. This CDR3 is built from 15 residues. CDR3 DNA sequence: TGTGCCATCAGTGACCGGGGGACCCCGAACGACGAGCAGTACTTC. Encoded protein: CAISDRGTPNDEQYF.

The chain couples TRBV7-8 to TRBJ2-7; D possibly corresponds to TRBD2 (6 bases). V dropped 1 base and J dropped 2 bases, with 12 bases sitting between them. Per germline, CDR1 SGHVS and CDR2 FQNEAQ. This CDR3 spans 15 amino acids. CDR3 amino acids: CASSLGTSSTYEQYF. Here the CDR3 DNA reads TGTGCCAGCAGCTTAGGCACTAGCTCTACCTACGAGCAGTACTTC.

The chain couples TRBV30 to TRBJ1-2; 7 bases are shared with TRBD1. The CDR3 has 15 residues. With V trimmed by 3 bases and J by 5 bases, 12 bases remained unmatched. Germline CDR1 reads GTSNPN; CDR2 reads SVGIG (reference sequence). The CDR3 reads CAWSRGQPSGYGYTF. CDR3 DNA sequence: TGTGCCTGGAGCCGGGGACAGCCGAGCGGGTATGGCTACACCTTC.

The chain couples TRBV24-1 to TRBJ1-6, with D maybe TRBD1 (5 bases). The V and J ends lost 7 bases and 5 bases respectively, with 11 bases between them. This CDR3 is 14 amino acids long. CDR1 is KGHDR, CDR2 SFDVKD, per germline. CDR3 DNA: TGTGCCACCAGAGCCGGGACGGATAATTCACCCCTCCACTTT. It specifies CATRAGTDNSPLHF.